This TCR beta chain was recorded in a study of metastatic and nonmetastatic thyroid tumors. Across the whole study: Comparison of repertoires was carried out across blood and tumor or nodule tissue from malignant and benign thyroid patients.

TCRdb re-clonotyped the PCR reads through MiXCR. The sample carries 30,000 to 35,000 clones, around 30% recorded once. CDR1 is MNHEY and CDR2 is SMNVEV in the germline V gene (reference sequence). The length of the CDR3 is 15 residues. Trimming took 3 bases from V and 6 from J, leaving 15 bases between them. The entire patient cohort was treatment-naive prior to thyroid surgery. In this sample, this clone turned up many times. The source material was blood. The chain is built from TRBV27 and TRBJ2-1; a possible D gene is TRBD1 (7 bases). The receptor was isolated from a female donor with papillary thyroid cancer or a benign thyroid nodule (not recorded which). Some clones in this sample may be carry-over from other donors' samples. CDR3 coding DNA: TGTGCCAGCAGTTTGACTAGGGGGCTTCTCAATGAGCAGTTCTTC. It is translated as CASSLTRGLLNEQFF.